Below, one TCR beta chain is given with its context. Its antigen remains unknown. The source of the sample is a study of a mutant IDH1 vaccine in newly diagnosed glioma. Study information: Patients got radiotherapy, temozolomide, or both beforehand, and most got both.

The sample's time point: week 11, during vaccination. Doses consisted of 300 ug of mutant IDH1 20-mer peptide each, paired with topical imiquimod. Method: immunoSEQ multiplex PCR; TCRdb's copy keeps in-frame clones and lacks some. Found here are about 61,000 clones, about four fifths of them singletons; the top ten hold 5.9%. In germline, CDR1 is KGHSH, CDR2 LQKENI. With 3 bases removed from V and 5 bases from J, the gap between germline ends came to 7 bases. The CDR3 is made up of 13 amino acids. Findings and caveats of the study: Apparently, pseudoprogression bore no relation to changes among the top peripheral T cell clonotypes.

Here the sequenced sample was PBMCs, taken from a glioma patient whose treatment included an IDH1 peptide vaccine. This rearrangement joins TRBV18 to TRBJ1-4; D is unresolved. The receptor was derived from a middle-aged man with glioma. The CDR3 DNA is TGTGCCAGCTCACCGATGGGAAATGAAAAACTGTTTTTT. This sequence encodes CASSPMGNEKLFF.